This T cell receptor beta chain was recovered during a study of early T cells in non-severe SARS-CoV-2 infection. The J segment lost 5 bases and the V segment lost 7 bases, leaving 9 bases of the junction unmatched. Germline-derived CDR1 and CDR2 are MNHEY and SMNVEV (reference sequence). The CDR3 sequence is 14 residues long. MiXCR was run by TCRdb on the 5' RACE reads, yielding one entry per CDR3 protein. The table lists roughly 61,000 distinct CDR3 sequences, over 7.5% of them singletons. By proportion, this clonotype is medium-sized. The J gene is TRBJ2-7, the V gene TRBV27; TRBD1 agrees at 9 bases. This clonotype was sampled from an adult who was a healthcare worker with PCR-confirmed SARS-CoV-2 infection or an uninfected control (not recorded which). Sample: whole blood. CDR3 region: CASNGGTGGDEQYF. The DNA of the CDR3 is TGTGCCAGCAATGGAGGAACAGGGGGCGACGAGCAGTACTTC.